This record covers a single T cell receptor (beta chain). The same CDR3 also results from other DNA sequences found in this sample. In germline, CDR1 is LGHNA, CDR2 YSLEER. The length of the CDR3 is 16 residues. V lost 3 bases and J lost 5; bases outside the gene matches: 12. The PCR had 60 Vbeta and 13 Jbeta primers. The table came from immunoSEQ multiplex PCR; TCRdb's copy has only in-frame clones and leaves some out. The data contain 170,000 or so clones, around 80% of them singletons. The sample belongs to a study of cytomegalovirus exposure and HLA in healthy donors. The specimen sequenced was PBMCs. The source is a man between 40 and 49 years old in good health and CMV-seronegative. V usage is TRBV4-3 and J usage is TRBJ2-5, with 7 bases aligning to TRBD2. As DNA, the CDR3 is TGCGCCAGCAGCCAGGCGACTAGCCAAACCGGGGAGACCCAGTACTTC. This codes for CASSQATSQTGETQYF.